This T cell receptor beta chain was profiled in a study of chemoradiotherapy in HPV16-positive cancers. The CDR3 contains 15 residues. V was cut by 1 base and J by 5 bases, with 12 bases left in between. CDR1 and CDR2 from the germline V gene are SGHDT and YYEEEE. Clones were read by immunoSEQ multiplex PCR, and TCRdb kept only the in-frame ones, dropping some. The data hold some 13,000 clones, with about three quarters observed a single time. Specimen collection occurred from a patient who underwent chemoradiotherapy. V gene TRBV5-6 combines with J gene TRBJ2-2; D is ambiguous. The clonotype originates from a human donor with HPV-associated anogenital cancer. The CDR3 bases are TGTGCCAGCAGCTTGAAGGCAGCTTCTACCGGGGAGCTGTTTTTT. Its translation is CASSLKAASTGELFF.